This T cell receptor beta chain was retrieved from a study of T cell responses to AZD1222 COVID-19 vaccine (dated by TCRdb to the early 2020s). The study in broad terms: AZD1222 recipients given second doses at about 4 weeks or at about 12 weeks were pooled, since spike-specific TCR depth and breadth were not found to differ between the two schedules. TCR sequencing covered 233 trial participants: 200 to 220 given two doses of AZD1222 and about 26 given two doses of MenACWY control vaccine. Trial participants were enrolled by age into 18-55, 56-69 and 70-plus year subgroups, with about 150, 28 and 57 TCR-sequenced participants respectively.

Trimming costs V 5 bases and J 12 bases, and their ends lie 25 bases apart. According to the germline V gene, CDR1 reads SGHAT and CDR2 reads FQNNGV. The CDR3 numbers 15 residues from cysteine through phenylalanine. Only the CDR3 portion is preserved as DNA: 45 bases, with reading frame beginning at the first base. Taken with the paper, the label for time point translates to: baseline before first vaccination. The vaccinee samples were drawn from two UK trials, COV001 and COV002, one of which was a single-blind randomized controlled phase 2/3 trial testing AZD1222 (ChAdOx1 nCoV-19) in healthy adults. For TCRbeta chain sequencing, PBMC samples were collected from trial participants at day 0 and at day 28 after the second dose. The CDR3 regions of human TCRbeta chains were subjected to immunosequencing. The original methods were these. TCRs in the repertoires were matched against a reference library of SARS-CoV-2-specific TCRs that had been generated with the MIRA antigen-specificity platform. Breadth was defined as the fraction of unique TCRs that were SARS-CoV-2-associated. Depth was defined as the fraction of total T cells that were SARS-CoV-2-associated. Each spike-specific TCR was assigned to its reactive spike region and to a CD4 or CD8 class using the MIRA data. Log10-transformed breadth and depth values were compared by one-way ANOVA with Sidak's multiple comparisons tests. Here the immuneACCESS table is served through TCRdb, limited to in-frame sequences with V and J called. Missing clones are a known gap in these copies; in checked studies unresolved V genes cover under half, and the rest lacks a known reason. V and J calls and clone size are copied from that table; D and trimming were computed from the DNA. For this sample the table gives 100,000 to 150,000 clones, of which about nine tenths were detected only once. The ten largest clones add up to 5.5% to 7% of the sample.

Paper-wide results and their limitations: No day 14 peak-response samples were available, so repertoires were characterized only after the peak T cell response. Epitopes outside the regions mutated in the B.1.351 and B.1.1.7 variants were reportedly recognized by nearly half of the unique spike-specific TCRs. Conclusions about previously exposed vaccinees are limited because only six or seven AZD1222 recipients were SARS-CoV-2 seropositive at baseline. CD4 TCRs associated with the vaccine covered the entire spike protein, and the dominant responses were in regions 160-218 and 743-854. Participants were mostly white British, with more females than males. The authors suggested clonal diversity may have been underestimated. The 56-69-year group was small, and its depth increase did not reach significance, likely because of low power. After two AZD1222 doses, spike-specific TCR breadth and depth were significantly higher than at day 0 and than in MenACWY recipients.

With respect to this clone: It has no known antigen specificity. No base qualities exist here, and no much larger clone lies one base off it.

The TCR sequence derives from an adult in good health. Here the chain combines TRBV11-2 and TRBJ1-2, with the D gene not clear enough to name. Sequencing used peripheral blood, obtained on day 0 of AZD1222 vaccination. The DNA sequence follows: TGTGCCAGCAGCCTCACCAGTTTAGGTGGGGTCTTGCACACCTTC. This translates into CASSLTSLGGVLHTF.